The source of this TCR beta chain is a study of blood T cell repertoires in COVID-19. Study background: Spain, Italy and the United States supplied samples that represented acute and convalescent COVID-19. The cDNA or gDNA used as material had been derived from T cells, B-cell-depleted T cells, or PBMCs.

The repertoire was sequenced with immunoSEQ multiplex PCR; TCRdb's copy has only in-frame clones and lacks some. The sample contains a few hundred thousand clones, over 75% of which appear only once. Adults between roughly 18 and 95 years of age took part from 24 US areas. This clone has just one count. The CDR3 extends over 17 amino acids. Germline CDR1 MGHRA, CDR2 YSYEKL. Losses at the gene ends were 4 bases for V and 3 bases for J; bases not matched to a gene: 13. This rearrangement joins TRBV4-1 to TRBJ2-7; 9 nucleotides match TRBD2. Sample: PBMCs or T cells enriched from blood (not recorded which). This TCR derives from a man between 25 and 39 years old who had recovered from COVID-19. The CDR3 nucleotides are TGCGCCAGCAGCCGTGAGACTAGCGGCCTAACGGGCTACGAGCAGTACTTC. Its translation: CASSRETSGLTGYEQYF.